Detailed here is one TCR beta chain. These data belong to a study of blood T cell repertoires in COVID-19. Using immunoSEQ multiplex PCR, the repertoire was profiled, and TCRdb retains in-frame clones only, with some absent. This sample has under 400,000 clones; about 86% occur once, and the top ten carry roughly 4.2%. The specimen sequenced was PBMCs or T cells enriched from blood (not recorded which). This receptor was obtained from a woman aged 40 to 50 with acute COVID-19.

This CDR3 reads CSVWSLLGQGTDTQYF. Written as DNA, the CDR3 is TGCAGCGTTTGGTCCCTCCTCGGACAGGGGACAGATACGCAGTATTTT. J is TRBJ2-3 and V is TRBV29-1; 9 bases align to TRBD1. The ends lost 5 bases at V and 3 bases at J; junction bases unmatched: 12. This CDR3 region has 16 residues. Germline lookup yields CDR1 SQVTM and CDR2 ANQGSEA.